Ten or more counts support the clone carrying this TCR beta chain. Its cognate antigen is unknown. What was sequenced were expressed TCRB transcripts, since all of the isolated RNA had been reverse transcribed. Sequencing was performed with immunoSEQ multiplex PCR; in TCRdb, only in-frame clones are kept and a portion is missing. The repertoire consists of about 190,000 clones, with under 9.5% occurring once and the leading ten covering roughly 0.5%. The data derive from a study of beta chain features in type 1 diabetes. In germline, CDR1 is SGHDT, CDR2 YYEEEE. The V gene end was trimmed by 4 bases and the J gene end by 4 bases; junction bases not matched to a gene: 1. The CDR3 consists of 13 residues. Study results and caveats: PCR might preferentially amplify shorter templates, equally in patients and controls. Shorter TCRB CDR3s, moderately but significantly so, were found in Type 1 diabetes patients in all four CD4+ subsets. TCRB repertoires of naive, central memory and Treg cells appeared more similar among patients than among healthy donors.

The single heparinised draw taken from each donor contained roughly 110 mL of blood on average. Sample: central memory CD4+ T cells from blood. This clonotype was obtained from a young man with type 1 diabetes. The chain carries TRBV5-6 and TRBJ2-5; 10 positions agree with TRBD1. CDR3: CASSGDRGETQYF. The CDR3 DNA sequence: TGTGCCAGCAGCGGGGACAGGGGAGAGACCCAGTACTTC.